The 21 T cell receptor beta chains reported below all come from one sample, sequenced in a study of human T cells and chemical hapten exposure. Specified time point: patch test 2, 6 weeks after DPC sensitization. The treatment denotes: therapeutic diphenylcyclopropenone sensitization with weekly scalp DPC. A single record per CDR3 protein comes from TCRdb applying MiXCR to the RACE reads. The sample lists roughly 84,000 distinct CDR3 sequences; less than 11% were seen once. Sequences were derived from whole blood, sampled in connection with sensitization to the hapten diphenylcyclopropenone (DPC). These receptors were collected from a woman aged 45-60 years with alopecia areata. Some clones in this sample may be carry-over from other donors' samples.

Note on this clonotype: A much larger clone differs by one base, so this may be a read error. The genes are TRBV18 and TRBJ2-7; D may be TRBD1 (6 bases). The germline CDR1 and CDR2 sequences are KGHSH and LQKENI. The CDR3 covers 11 residues. Here the CDR3 reads CVSSSTGEQYF. In nucleotides, the CDR3 is TGTGTCAGCTCATCCACAGGGGAGCAGTACTTC.

This clonotype was recorded at least ten times. The J gene is TRBJ2-1, the V gene TRBV3-1; TRBD1 matches at 9 bases. Germline loops: CDR1 LGHDT, CDR2 YNNKEL (reference sequence). CDR3 length: 15 residues. The trim removed 5 bases at V and 8 bases at J, leaving 10 bases unmatched. DNA for the CDR3: TGTGCCAGCAGCGCCGGGACAGGGTGGTTGGATGAGCAGTTCTTC. Protein sequence: CASSAGTGWLDEQFF.

This clonotype was detected a few times. This chain joins TRBV19 and TRBJ2-3; no clear D gene. This CDR3 spans 14 amino acids. The V end lost 7 bases, the J end lost 6 bases, and 17 bases lay between the germline ends. CDR1 is LNHDA, CDR2 SQIVND, per germline (reference sequence). CDR3 amino acids: CASTRAQNGDTQYF. CDR3 DNA sequence: TGTGCCAGTACCCGAGCCCAAAACGGGGATACGCAGTATTTT.

This clonotype came up many times. The chain combines TRBV29-1 with TRBJ2-5; no clear D. Trimming stripped 6 bases from V and 5 bases from J, with 19 bases between. This CDR3 contains 14 residues. In germline, CDR1 is SQVTM, CDR2 ANQGSEA. The CDR3 sequence is CSVPPLTGRETQYF. DNA of the CDR3: TGCAGCGTCCCTCCTTTGACTGGGCGGGAGACCCAGTACTTC.

There are a few counts of this clonotype. The chain couples TRBV7-9 to TRBJ2-3; 10 bases are a match to TRBD2. The CDR3 extends over 15 amino acids. The V segment lost 2 bases and the J segment 8 bases; nucleotides outside the gene matches: 7. CDR1 is SEHNR and CDR2 is FQNEAQ in the germline V gene (reference sequence). This CDR3 is CASSLSSSGRGTQYF. Here the CDR3 DNA reads TGTGCCAGCAGCTTATCCTCTAGCGGGAGAGGTACGCAGTATTTT.

In this sample, this clonotype turned up a few times. This CDR3 is CASSQEDGRRGLAGKSYEQYF. CDR3 in DNA: TGCGCCAGCAGCCAAGAAGATGGGCGACGGGGACTAGCGGGAAAAAGCTACGAGCAGTACTTC. The gene calls are TRBV4-3 and TRBJ2-7; 13 positions match TRBD2. The germline CDR1 and CDR2 sequences are LGHNA and YSLEER. V dropped 0 bases and J dropped 3; count of bases not matched to a gene: 17. The CDR3 loop spans 21 amino acids.

This clonotype was observed many times. The chain has TRBV2 and TRBJ1-6, with D hard to call. The CDR3 is 14 amino acids. The germline V and J ends were trimmed by 10 bases and 7 bases, with 17 bases remaining between them. Per the germline V gene, CDR1 is SNHLY and CDR2 is FYNNEI. CDR3 nucleotides: TGTGCCACCCTTTTCGGGTCGGGCAATTCACCCCTCCACTTT. It specifies CATLFGSGNSPLHF.

This clonotype was observed many times. The chain carries TRBV10-3 and TRBJ2-2, with a possible D match to TRBD2 (6 bases). This CDR3 comprises 14 residues. Germline CDR1 and CDR2: ENHRY and SYGVKD. V was clipped by 4 bases and J by 5 bases, with 11 bases between them. The CDR3 sequence is CAISGQGGTGELFF. DNA of the CDR3: TGTGCCATCAGTGGGCAGGGAGGTACCGGGGAGCTGTTTTTT.

This chain links TRBV6-1 with TRBJ2-4; D is perhaps TRBD2 (5 bases). CDR1 is MNHNS and CDR2 is SASEGT in the germline V gene. V was clipped by 2 bases and J by 0 bases, with 8 bases between them. The CDR3 has 15 residues. CDR3 in DNA: TGTGCCAGCAGTGAACCGGGGTTAGCCAAAAACATTCAGTACTTC. Translation gives CASSEPGLAKNIQYF.

This clonotype was counted a few times. This chain connects TRBV19 to TRBJ1-1, with 10 bases lining up with TRBD1. The junction had 15 bases not matched to a gene; V was cut back by 9 bases and J by 5 bases. The CDR3 contains 16 residues. Germline CDR1 and CDR2: LNHDA and SQIVND (reference sequence). CDR3 sequence reads: CASTRRDRGEGTEAFF. In DNA form, the CDR3 reads TGTGCCAGCACCCGGCGGGACAGGGGCGAGGGTACTGAAGCTTTCTTT.

This clonotype was seen a handful of times. The chain links TRBV7-2 to TRBJ2-2; D ambiguous. CDR3 length equals 14 residues. V lost 1 base and J 1 base, leaving 4 bases between the germline ends. CDR1 and CDR2 from the germline V gene are SGHTA and FQGNSA. The DNA for the CDR3 is TGTGCCAGCAGCTTAGATCTGAACACCGGGGAGCTGTTTTTT. Its translation: CASSLDLNTGELFF.

Only a few counts were recorded for this clonotype. The rearrangement uses TRBV28 and TRBJ2-7, with TRBD1 matching 8 bases. CDR1 MDHEN and CDR2 SYDVKM come from the germline V gene. V trimming: 6 bases; J trimming: 3 bases; junction bases outside the gene matches: 4. This CDR3 spans 13 amino acids. CDR3 loop: CASSPDRGYEQYF. CDR3 sequence (DNA): TGTGCCAGCAGCCCCGACAGGGGCTACGAGCAGTACTTC. The entire variable domain, with the rest obtained from reference TRBV28 and TRBJ2-7, is as follows: DVKVTQSSRYLVKRTGEKVFLECVQDMDHENMFWYRQDPGLGLRLIYFSYDVKMKEKGDIPEGYSVSREKKERFSLILESASTNQTSMYLCASSPDRGYEQYFGPGTRLTVT.

This clonotype came up many times. The DNA for the CDR3 is TGTGCCAGCTCACCAATAACAGTGGGCGATGAGCAGTTCTTC. Translating it yields CASSPITVGDEQFF. This chain connects TRBV18 to TRBJ2-1; D unresolved. Trimming stripped 2 bases from V and 8 bases from J, with 13 bases between. Germline values: CDR1 KGHSH, CDR2 LQKENI. The CDR3 sequence is 14 residues long.

The chain employs TRBV20-1 and TRBJ2-5; 11 nucleotides align to TRBD2. This CDR3 contains 16 residues. In germline, CDR1 is DFQATT, CDR2 SNEGSKA (reference sequence). Germline trimming cut 0 bases from V and 6 bases from J; bases unmatched to any gene: 9. As DNA, the CDR3 is TGCAGTGCTAGAGACTCCGGGACTAGCGGCCTTAAGACCCAGTACTTC. It codes for CSARDSGTSGLKTQYF.

The sample holds many counts of this clonotype. The gene calls are TRBV10-2 and TRBJ2-2, with 7 positions matching TRBD2. The CDR3 has 16 residues. The trim removed 0 bases at V and 4 bases at J, leaving 5 bases unmatched. The V gene's germline CDR1 is WSHSY and CDR2 SAAADI. DNA of the CDR3: TGCGCCAGCAGTGAGTCGTTGGGGAGGGGCACCGGGGAGCTGTTTTTT. Its protein is CASSESLGRGTGELFF.

This clonotype was found a few times. The chain links TRBV6-5 to TRBJ2-5; D possibly corresponds to TRBD1 (6 bases). CDR1 and CDR2 (germline): MNHEY, SVGAGI. V lost 6 bases and J 0 bases, leaving 14 bases between the germline ends. The length of the CDR3 is 15 residues. The CDR3 region has the DNA TGTGCCAGCAGGCGAGCCCGGACAGACCAAGAGACCCAGTACTTC. Protein: CASRRARTDQETQYF.

This clonotype was counted at least ten times. The V and J genes are TRBV4-1 and TRBJ1-6, with 12 bases identical to TRBD1. The CDR3 extends over 23 amino acids. V shed 1 base and J 1 base; nucleotides not matched to a gene: 17. Germline V gene data show CDR1 as MGHRA and CDR2 as YSYEKL. This CDR3 is CASSQGRINPRDRGPSYNSPLHF. The CDR3 DNA sequence: TGCGCCAGCAGCCAAGGACGCATCAATCCCCGGGACAGGGGGCCTTCCTATAATTCACCCCTCCACTTT.

This clonotype was counted a few times. The chain couples TRBV28 to TRBJ2-1, with no clear D. V was clipped by 7 bases and J by 9 bases, with 13 bases between them. The CDR3 length is 12 residues. Germline V CDR1 and CDR2: MDHEN, SYDVKM. The CDR3 nucleotides read TGTGCCAGCAATGCTGATTGGGGTGAGCAGTTCTTC. Amino acids: CASNADWGEQFF.

The chain links TRBV20-1 to TRBJ2-7; 7 nucleotides agree with TRBD2. V gave up 2 bases and J gave up 2 bases; unmatched junction bases: 6. The CDR3 length is 14 residues. The germline CDR1 and CDR2 sequences are DFQATT and SNEGSKA (reference sequence). CDR3 residues: CSARTPSGPYEQYF. The CDR3 coding sequence is TGCAGTGCTAGAACCCCTAGCGGCCCCTACGAGCAGTACTTC.

This clonotype was seen many times. This rearrangement joins TRBV18 to TRBJ1-5, with D uncertain. The CDR3 loop spans 14 amino acids. CDR1 and CDR2 (germline): KGHSH, LQKENI. Trimming cost V 6 bases and J 0 bases, with 9 bases left between them. The CDR3 spells CASSPSDSNQPQHF. CDR3 in DNA: TGTGCCAGCTCCCCCAGTGATAGCAATCAGCCCCAGCATTTT.

This clonotype was found many times. The gene calls are TRBV12-3 or TRBV12-4 and TRBJ2-5; 14 bases fit TRBD2. The CDR3 covers 20 residues. With 6 bases clipped from V and 1 base from J, the junction kept 16 bases outside the gene matches. The DNA of the CDR3 is TGTGCCAGCAGAGGAACCGGGACTAGCGGGAGCGGGGTACTCCAAGAGACCCAGTACTTC. Amino acid sequence: CASRGTGTSGSGVLQETQYF.